This entry lists 2 T cell receptor beta chains sequenced from one sample in a study of cytomegalovirus exposure and HLA in healthy donors. The PCR ran on 60 Vbeta and 13 Jbeta primers. Profiled with immunoSEQ multiplex PCR; TCRdb holds only in-frame clones, not every one. The table includes 120,000 to 150,000 clones, roughly 87% detected once. Sequenced: PBMCs. Receptors originate from a man aged 25 to 40 in good health and CMV-seropositive.

The chain combines TRBV27 with TRBJ2-1, with D maybe TRBD1 (5 bases). The CDR3 loop spans 11 amino acids. In germline, CDR1 is MNHEY, CDR2 SMNVEV (reference sequence). Trimming took off 5 bases at V and 13 bases at J, with 12 bases between the two ends. The CDR3 is CASSVQGRQFF. CDR3 nucleotides: TGTGCCAGCAGTGTCCAGGGTAGACAGTTCTTC.

The V and J genes are TRBV5-8 and TRBJ2-5, with D unclear. Germline CDR1 is SGHTS and CDR2 is YDEGEE. With 2 bases removed from V and 12 bases from J, the gap between germline ends came to 20 bases. The CDR3 loop spans 14 amino acids. CDR3 amino acids: CASSLTTSSRGEYF. In DNA, the CDR3 is TGTGCCAGCAGCTTAACAACGTCCTCTCGCGGAGAGTACTTC.